This section outlines one T cell receptor (beta chain) sequence together with its context. The antigen remains unidentified. The CDR3 runs to 15 residues. CDR1 is SGHRS, CDR2 YFSETQ, per germline. Trimming removed 1 base at V and 3 bases at J, with 14 bases between. Using immunoSEQ multiplex PCR, the repertoire was profiled, and TCRdb retains in-frame clones only, with some absent. Of approximately 120,000 clones listed, 92% were seen once; the top ten hold 0.85% to 1.3%. The record originates from a study of T cell responses to AZD1222 COVID-19 vaccine. Study-level background: Samples with a second dose at about 4 or about 12 weeks were pooled together.

Study outcomes and limitations: The span of vaccine-associated CD4 TCRs extended across spike, with dominance at 160-218 and 743-854. The donor group comprised mostly white British people and more females; the analysis possibly underestimated clonal diversity. Nearly half of spike-specific TCRs reportedly target variant regions that are unmutated in the B.1.351 and B.1.1.7 variants.

This receptor was taken from an adult in good health. This material consisted of peripheral blood, taken on day 0 of AZD1222 vaccination. The chain uses TRBV5-1 and TRBJ2-7; possibly TRBD2 for D (6 bases). CDR3 sequence (DNA): TGCGCCAGCAGCTTGACGGGAGACGGATACTACGAGCAGTACTTC. Its translation: CASSLTGDGYYEQYF. Complete variable domain (other parts from reference TRBV5-1 and TRBJ2-7): KAGVTQTPRYLIKTRGQQVTLSCSPISGHRSVSWYQQTPGQGLQFLFEYFSETQRNKGNFPGRFSGRQFSNSRSEMNVSTLELGDSALYLCASSLTGDGYYEQYFGPGTRLTVT.